The rows below give T cell receptor beta chains drawn from one sample of a study of T-cell memory formation after mild COVID-19. A single record per CDR3 protein comes from TCRdb applying MiXCR to the 5' RACE reads. The sample has 140,000 to 150,000 distinct CDR3 sequences; about 23% are singletons. The sequenced sample consisted of PBMCs or a T cell subset sorted from them (not recorded which). The receptors shown here come from an adult woman who had mild COVID-19 (a few samples of this study predate the infection). Cell type and time point are not known. Each CDR3 is given with its conserved first and last residue. D genes are given only for firm matches. Size is stated for part of the rows, as once, few or many counts, or as a class when the clone is expanded.

CDR3 protein: CASSLGGPYNEQFF
CDR3 DNA: TGTGCCAGCAGCTTAGGAGGGCCTTACAATGAGCAGTTCTTC
clone size: many
D gene: NA
J gene: TRBJ2-1
V gene: TRBV7-9

CDR3 protein: CASKTGGTNTF
CDR3 DNA: TGTGCCAGCAAGACGGGGGGGACGAACACCTTC
clone size: NA
D gene: NA
J gene: TRBJ1-2
V gene: TRBV12-3/TRBV12-4

CDR3 protein: CASSFGPNEQFF
CDR3 DNA: TGTGCCAGCAGCTTTGGGCCTAATGAGCAGTTCTTC
clone size: NA
D gene: NA
J gene: TRBJ2-1
V gene: TRBV7-9

CDR3 protein: CASSFKSYEQYF
CDR3 DNA: TGTGCCAGCAGTTTCAAGAGCTACGAGCAGTACTTC
clone size: few
D gene: NA
J gene: TRBJ2-7
V gene: TRBV12-3/TRBV12-4

CDR3 protein: CASSIQGTDTEAFF
CDR3 DNA: TGTGCCAGTAGTATTCAGGGTACGGACACTGAAGCTTTCTTT
clone size: few
D gene: NA
J gene: TRBJ1-1
V gene: TRBV19

CDR3 protein: CASSLVWREGPFDEQFF
CDR3 DNA: TGTGCCAGCAGCTTAGTCTGGCGGGAGGGCCCGTTCGATGAGCAGTTCTTC
clone size: NA
D gene: TRBD2
J gene: TRBJ2-1
V gene: TRBV11-3

CDR3 protein: CASSQESGQGGEQYF
CDR3 DNA: TGCGCCAGCAGCCAAGAATCTGGACAGGGTGGCGAGCAGTACTTC
clone size: NA
D gene: TRBD1
J gene: TRBJ2-7
V gene: TRBV4-3

CDR3 protein: CDSSTRAISTYEQYF
CDR3 DNA: TGTGACAGCAGCACACGGGCGATATCTACCTACGAGCAGTACTTC
clone size: NA
D gene: NA
J gene: TRBJ2-7
V gene: TRBV6-6

CDR3 protein: CASTSGREPYEQYF
CDR3 DNA: TGTGCCAGCACAAGCGGGCGGGAGCCCTACGAGCAGTACTTC
clone size: medium-sized
D gene: TRBD2
J gene: TRBJ2-7
V gene: TRBV7-8

CDR3 protein: CASSLDRAGEQYF
CDR3 DNA: TGTGCCAGCAGCTTGGACAGGGCAGGCGAGCAGTACTTC
clone size: once
D gene: NA
J gene: TRBJ2-7
V gene: TRBV5-8

CDR3 protein: CASSLRLGANEKLFF
CDR3 DNA: TGTGCCAGCAGCTTGCGTCTGGGGGCAAATGAAAAACTGTTTTTT
clone size: NA
D gene: NA
J gene: TRBJ1-4
V gene: TRBV5-4

CDR3 protein: CASSEPGERRYNEQFF
CDR3 DNA: TGCGCCAGCAGTGAACCGGGGGAGCGGAGATACAATGAGCAGTTCTTC
clone size: many
D gene: NA
J gene: TRBJ2-1
V gene: TRBV5-1

CDR3 protein: CASSLGFGTGKYTSTDTQYF
CDR3 DNA: TGTGCCAGCAGCTTAGGCTTCGGGACAGGGAAGTATACTAGCACAGATACGCAGTATTTT
clone size: NA
D gene: TRBD1
J gene: TRBJ2-3
V gene: TRBV7-9

CDR3 protein: CASSNTHLETQYF
CDR3 DNA: TGTGCCAGCAGTAACACACATCTAGAGACCCAGTACTTC
clone size: once
D gene: NA
J gene: TRBJ2-5
V gene: TRBV6-2/TRBV6-3

CDR3 protein: CASSQSGGTNEQYF
CDR3 DNA: TGCGCCAGCAGCCAGTCGGGCGGGACAAACGAGCAGTACTTC
clone size: NA
D gene: NA
J gene: TRBJ2-7
V gene: TRBV5-1

CDR3 protein: CATSRVSPGQGKSDTQYF
CDR3 DNA: TGTGCCACCAGCAGAGTTTCTCCGGGACAGGGGAAATCAGATACGCAGTATTTT
clone size: NA
D gene: TRBD1
J gene: TRBJ2-3
V gene: TRBV15

CDR3 protein: CASSGGTSGYGDTQYF
CDR3 DNA: TGTGCCAGCAGCGGAGGGACTAGCGGGTATGGAGATACGCAGTATTTT
clone size: few
D gene: TRBD2
J gene: TRBJ2-3
V gene: TRBV5-4

CDR3 protein: CASSPTGNYGYTF
CDR3 DNA: TGTGCCAGCAGCCCTACAGGGAATTACGGCTACACCTTC
clone size: many
D gene: NA
J gene: TRBJ1-2
V gene: TRBV7-6

CDR3 protein: CASSQKVSFPSYNEQFF
CDR3 DNA: TGCGCCAGCAGCCAAAAAGTATCCTTCCCCTCCTACAATGAGCAGTTCTTC
clone size: NA
D gene: NA
J gene: TRBJ2-1
V gene: TRBV5-1

CDR3 protein: CSAPRMTTLGDNSPLHF
CDR3 DNA: TGCAGTGCTCCCCGGATGACCACCCTAGGGGATAATTCACCCCTCCACTTT
clone size: few
D gene: NA
J gene: TRBJ1-6
V gene: TRBV20-1

CDR3 protein: CASSPLGDPKNIQYF
CDR3 DNA: TGCGCCAGCAGCCCGTTAGGGGACCCCAAAAACATTCAGTACTTC
clone size: few
D gene: NA
J gene: TRBJ2-4
V gene: TRBV5-1

CDR3 protein: CASSDQAGGTDTQYF
CDR3 DNA: TGTGCCAGCAGTGACCAGGCAGGGGGGACAGATACGCAGTATTTT
clone size: few
D gene: NA
J gene: TRBJ2-3
V gene: TRBV6-4